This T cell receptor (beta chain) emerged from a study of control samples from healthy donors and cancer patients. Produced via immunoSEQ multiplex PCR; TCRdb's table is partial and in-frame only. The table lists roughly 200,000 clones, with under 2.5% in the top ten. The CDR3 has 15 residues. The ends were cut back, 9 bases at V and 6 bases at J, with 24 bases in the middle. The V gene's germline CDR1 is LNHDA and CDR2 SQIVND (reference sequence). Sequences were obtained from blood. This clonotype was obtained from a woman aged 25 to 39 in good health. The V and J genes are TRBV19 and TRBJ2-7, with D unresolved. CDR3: CASGPPLIGLSEQYF. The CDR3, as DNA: TGTGCCAGCGGCCCCCCTCTCATCGGCCTCAGCGAGCAGTACTTC.